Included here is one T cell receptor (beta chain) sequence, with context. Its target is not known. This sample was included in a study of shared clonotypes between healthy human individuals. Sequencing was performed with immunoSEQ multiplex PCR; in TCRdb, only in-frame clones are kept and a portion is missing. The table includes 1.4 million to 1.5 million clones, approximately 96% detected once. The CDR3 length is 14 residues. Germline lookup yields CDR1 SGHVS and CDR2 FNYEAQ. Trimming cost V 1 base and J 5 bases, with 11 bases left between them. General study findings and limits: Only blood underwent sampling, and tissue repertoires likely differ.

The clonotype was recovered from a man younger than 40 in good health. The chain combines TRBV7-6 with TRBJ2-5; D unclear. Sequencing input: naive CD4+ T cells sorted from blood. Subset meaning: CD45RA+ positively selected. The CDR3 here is CASSLVSAGETQYF. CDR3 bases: TGTGCCAGCAGCTTAGTGAGTGCCGGTGAGACCCAGTACTTC. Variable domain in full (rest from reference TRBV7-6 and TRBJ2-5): GAGVSQSPRYKVTKRGQDVALRCDPISGHVSLYWYRQALGQGPEFLTYFNYEAQQDKSGLPNDRFSAERPEGSISTLTIQRTEQRDSAMYRCASSLVSAGETQYFGPGTRLLVL.